Below, 11 T cell receptor beta chains from the same sample are listed, as sequenced in a study of blood T cell repertoires in COVID-19. Sequencing used immunoSEQ multiplex PCR; TCRdb keeps in-frame clones, though not all of them. The sample holds hundreds of thousands of clones, over 75% seen once. Sequenced material: PBMCs or T cells enriched from blood (not recorded which). These receptors originate from a woman in her thirties or forties with acute COVID-19.

This chain uses TRBV9 with TRBJ2-3; TRBD2 aligns across 8 bases. Germline V lookup: CDR1 SGDLS, CDR2 YYNGEE. The CDR3 extends over 14 amino acids. The V segment lost 2 bases and the J segment 5 bases; nucleotides outside the gene matches: 4. The CDR3 region is CASSVSGVGDTQYF. The CDR3 DNA reads TGTGCCAGCAGCGTTAGCGGGGTGGGAGATACGCAGTATTTT.

V is TRBV29-1 and J is TRBJ2-7, with a tentative D call TRBD2 (6 bases). V dropped 1 base and J dropped 7 bases, with 17 bases sitting between them. Germline CDR1 and CDR2: SQVTM and ANQGSEA. The CDR3 is made up of 14 amino acids. CDR3 sequence: CSVEGWGGDGEQYF. The CDR3 region has the DNA TGCAGCGTTGAAGGCTGGGGAGGCGATGGGGAGCAGTACTTC.

The chain uses TRBV3-1 (or the pseudogene TRBV3-2) and TRBJ2-3, with TRBD2 matching over 7 bases. The ends lost 6 bases at V and 1 base at J; junction bases unmatched: 10. The CDR3 contains 16 residues. Per germline, CDR1 LGHDT and CDR2 YNNKEL (reference sequence). The CDR3 DNA follows: TGTGCCAGCAGTTGGGGACTAAGTGGTGGCACAGATACGCAGTATTTT. It is translated as CASSWGLSGGTDTQYF.

The gene calls are TRBV10-3 and TRBJ1-1; D not certain. V gave up 11 bases and J gave up 4 bases, with 17 bases separating them. This CDR3 spans 13 amino acids. The germline gives CDR1 ENHRY, CDR2 SYGVKD. The CDR3 sequence: CAVSGVGGTEAFF. The DNA of the CDR3 is TGTGCCGTGAGTGGGGTGGGAGGCACTGAAGCTTTCTTT.

The chain has TRBV5-1 and TRBJ2-5; 12 bases agree with TRBD1. Trimming took 5 bases from V and 6 from J; bases not matched to a gene: 11. Germline CDR1 and CDR2: SGHRS and YFSETQ. The CDR3 contains 16 residues. DNA of the CDR3: TGCGCCAGCAGTTTAGCCGGGACAGGGGGCCGAAAGACCCAGTACTTC. It specifies CASSLAGTGGRKTQYF.

This clone was counted a few times. The rearrangement links TRBV5-4 to TRBJ1-6; TRBD1 might be the D (6 bases). The CDR3 contains 15 residues. In germline, CDR1 is SGHNT, CDR2 YYREEE (reference sequence). V gave up 4 bases and J gave up 9 bases, with 17 bases separating them. The DNA of the CDR3 is TGTGCCAGCAGCATCTGGACAGCTAGCTTTTCACCCCTCCACTTT. This codes for CASSIWTASFSPLHF. Combining the CDR3 with reference TRBV5-4 and TRBJ1-6 gives the whole variable domain ETGVTQSPTHLIKTRGQQVTLRCSSQSGHNTVSWYQQALGQGPQFIFQYYREEENGRGNFPPRFSGLQFPNYSSELNVNALELDDSALYLCASSIWTASFSPLHFGNGTRLTVT.

The V and J genes are TRBV6-6 and TRBJ1-2, with D tentatively TRBD1 (5 bases). This CDR3 has 15 residues. Germline-derived CDR1 and CDR2 are MNHNY and SVGAGI (reference sequence). The ends were cut back, 4 bases at V and 4 bases at J, with 16 bases in the middle. In DNA form, the CDR3 reads TGTGCCAGCAGTTCATACCTTGGGGCTGGCTATGGCTACACCTTC. Amino acid sequence: CASSSYLGAGYGYTF.

The V call is TRBV27, the J call TRBJ1-2; possibly TRBD1 for D (6 bases). Germline V gene lookup returns CDR1 MNHEY and CDR2 SMNVEV (reference sequence). The CDR3 sequence is 14 residues long. V gave up 6 bases and J gave up 8 bases, with 19 bases separating them. The CDR3 DNA sequence: TGTGCCAGCAGCCTAGGGGGAGGGGTATTCGGCTACACCTTC. The encoded protein is CASSLGGGVFGYTF.

The chain links TRBV6-5 to TRBJ2-5; D may be TRBD2 (7 bases). This CDR3 has 14 residues. The V end lost 5 bases, the J end lost 4 bases, and 14 bases lay between the germline ends. The germline CDR1 and CDR2 sequences are MNHEY and SVGAGI. CDR3: CASSPGGGGETQYF. CDR3 nucleotides: TGTGCCAGCAGTCCTGGGGGAGGGGGAGAGACCCAGTACTTC.

This rearrangement joins TRBV2 to TRBJ1-4; D is undetermined. V was clipped by 7 bases and J by 5 bases, with 20 bases between them. This CDR3 is 16 amino acids long. Germline V lookup: CDR1 SNHLY, CDR2 FYNNEI. The CDR3 bases are TGTGCCAGCACCTCGGATCCCCGACATCCCAATGAAAAACTGTTTTTT. Protein sequence: CASTSDPRHPNEKLFF. Full variable domain (remainder filled in from reference TRBV2 and TRBJ1-4): EPEVTQTPSHQVTQMGQEVILRCVPISNHLYFYWYRQILGQKVEFLVSFYNNEISEKSEIFDDQFSVERPDGSNFTLKIRSTKLEDSAMYFCASTSDPRHPNEKLFFGSGTQLSVL.

This clone was seen once. The chain carries TRBV7-9 and TRBJ1-1; tentative D call: TRBD1 (6 bases). V lost 1 base to trimming and J lost 1 base, with 10 bases between them. CDR1 and CDR2 (germline): SEHNR, FQNEAQ (reference sequence). CDR3 length equals 15 residues. This CDR3 reads CASSLVGGGNTEAFF. Here the CDR3 DNA reads TGTGCCAGCAGCTTAGTGGGAGGGGGGAACACTGAAGCTTTCTTT.